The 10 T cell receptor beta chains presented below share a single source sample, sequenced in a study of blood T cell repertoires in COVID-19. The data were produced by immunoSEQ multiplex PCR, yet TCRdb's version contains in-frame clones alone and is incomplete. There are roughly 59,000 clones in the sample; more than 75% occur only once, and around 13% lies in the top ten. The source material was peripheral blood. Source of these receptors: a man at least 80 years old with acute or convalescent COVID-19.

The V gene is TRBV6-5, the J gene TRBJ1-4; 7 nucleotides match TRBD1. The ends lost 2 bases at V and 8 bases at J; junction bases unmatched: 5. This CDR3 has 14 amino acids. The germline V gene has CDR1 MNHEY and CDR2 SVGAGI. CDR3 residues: CASSYTGDGEKLFF. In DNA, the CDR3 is TGTGCCAGCAGTTACACAGGGGACGGGGAAAAACTGTTTTTT.

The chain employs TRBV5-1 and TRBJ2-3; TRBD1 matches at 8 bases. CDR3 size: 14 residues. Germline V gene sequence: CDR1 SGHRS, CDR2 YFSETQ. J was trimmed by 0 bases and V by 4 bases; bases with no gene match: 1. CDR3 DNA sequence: TGCGCCAGCAGCCCAGGGGGCAGCACAGATACGCAGTATTTT. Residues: CASSPGGSTDTQYF.

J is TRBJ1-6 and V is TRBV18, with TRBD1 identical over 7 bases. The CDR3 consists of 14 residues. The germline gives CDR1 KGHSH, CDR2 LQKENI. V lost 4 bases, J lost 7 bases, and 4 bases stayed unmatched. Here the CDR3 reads CASSLRDSNSPLHF. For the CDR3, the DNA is TGTGCCAGCTCACTTCGGGACAGCAATTCACCCCTCCACTTT.

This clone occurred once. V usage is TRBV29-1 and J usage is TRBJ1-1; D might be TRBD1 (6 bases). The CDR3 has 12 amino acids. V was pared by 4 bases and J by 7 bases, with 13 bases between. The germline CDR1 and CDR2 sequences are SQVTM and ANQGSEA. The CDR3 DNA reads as TGCAGCGTTGGGGCGGGCAGGGGTGAAGCTTTCTTT. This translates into CSVGAGRGEAFF.

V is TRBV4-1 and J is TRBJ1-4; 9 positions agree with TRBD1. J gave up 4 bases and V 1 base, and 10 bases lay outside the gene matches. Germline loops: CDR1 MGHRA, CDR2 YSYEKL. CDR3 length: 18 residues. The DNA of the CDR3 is TGCGCCAGCAGCCAAGGCGTTCGGACAGGGGCCCTTAATGAAAAACTGTTTTTT. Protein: CASSQGVRTGALNEKLFF.

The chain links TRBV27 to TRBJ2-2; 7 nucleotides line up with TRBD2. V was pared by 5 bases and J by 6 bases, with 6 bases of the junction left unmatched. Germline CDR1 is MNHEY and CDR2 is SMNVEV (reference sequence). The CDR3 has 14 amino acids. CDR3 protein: CASSGGRGPGELFF. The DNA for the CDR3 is TGTGCCAGCAGTGGGGGGAGGGGTCCCGGGGAGCTGTTTTTT.

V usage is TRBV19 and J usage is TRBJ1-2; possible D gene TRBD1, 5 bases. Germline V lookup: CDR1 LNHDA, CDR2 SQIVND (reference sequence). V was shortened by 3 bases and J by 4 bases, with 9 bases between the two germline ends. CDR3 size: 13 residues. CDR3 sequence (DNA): TGTGCCAGTAGTATTAGGGGTCCCTATGGCTACACCTTC. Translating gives CASSIRGPYGYTF.

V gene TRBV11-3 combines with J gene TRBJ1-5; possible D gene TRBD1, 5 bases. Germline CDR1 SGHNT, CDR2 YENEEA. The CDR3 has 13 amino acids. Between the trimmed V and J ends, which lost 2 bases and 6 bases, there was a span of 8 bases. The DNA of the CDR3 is TGTGCCAGCAGCTTACACCAGGGTCAGCCCCAGCATTTT. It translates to CASSLHQGQPQHF.

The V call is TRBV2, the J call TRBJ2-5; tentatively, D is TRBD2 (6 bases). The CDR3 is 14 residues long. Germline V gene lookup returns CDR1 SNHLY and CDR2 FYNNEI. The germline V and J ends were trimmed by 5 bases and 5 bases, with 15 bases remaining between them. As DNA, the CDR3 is TGTGCCAGCAGTAGGAGCGGGTCCCAGGAGACCCAGTACTTC. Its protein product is CASSRSGSQETQYF. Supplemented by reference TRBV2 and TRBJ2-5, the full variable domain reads EPEVTQTPSHQVTQMGQEVILRCVPISNHLYFYWYRQILGQKVEFLVSFYNNEISEKSEIFDDQFSVERPDGSNFTLKIRSTKLEDSAMYFCASSRSGSQETQYFGPGTRLLVL.

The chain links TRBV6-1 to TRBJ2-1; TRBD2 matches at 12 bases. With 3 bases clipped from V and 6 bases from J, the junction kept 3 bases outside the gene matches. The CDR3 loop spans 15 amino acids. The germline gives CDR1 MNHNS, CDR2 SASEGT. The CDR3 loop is CASSDTSGRTNEQFF. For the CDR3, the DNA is TGTGCCAGCAGTGACACTAGCGGGAGGACCAATGAGCAGTTCTTC.